Below, 8 T cell receptor beta chains from the same sample are listed, as sequenced in a study of cytomegalovirus exposure and HLA in healthy donors. PCR used 60 Vbeta primers and 13 Jbeta primers. Sequencing used immunoSEQ multiplex PCR; TCRdb keeps in-frame clones, though not all of them. The table lists tens of thousands of clones, around four fifths of them singletons. Sequences were obtained from PBMCs. Source of these receptors: a man aged 25-40 years in good health and CMV-seronegative.

The CDR3 loop is CASSSFGGLNEKLFF. CDR3 bases: TGTGCCAGCAGCTCCTTTGGAGGGCTTAATGAAAAACTGTTTTTT. The J gene is TRBJ1-4, the V gene TRBV5-4; D is ambiguous. The germline V gene has CDR1 SGHNT and CDR2 YYREEE (reference sequence). The CDR3 has 15 residues. V was cut by 3 bases and J by 4 bases, with 13 bases left in between.

This chain joins TRBV28 and TRBJ1-2, with D unresolved. Germline V gene sequence: CDR1 MDHEN, CDR2 SYDVKM. The CDR3 is made up of 13 amino acids. With 11 bases removed from V and 2 bases from J, the gap between germline ends came to 15 bases. This CDR3 reads CAAHQRSNYGYTF. CDR3 coding DNA: TGTGCCGCTCACCAGCGATCCAACTATGGCTACACCTTC.

This rearrangement joins TRBV7-2 to TRBJ2-1; D possibly corresponds to TRBD2 (5 bases). The CDR3 loop spans 15 amino acids. The V end lost 5 bases, the J end lost 4 bases, and 15 bases lay between the germline ends. The germline V gene encodes CDR1 SGHTA and CDR2 FQGNSA. CDR3: CASSTQLDGYNEQFF. For the CDR3, the DNA is TGTGCCAGCAGCACACAACTAGACGGATACAATGAGCAGTTCTTC.

The chain joins TRBV5-1 to TRBJ1-3; the D gene is possibly TRBD1 (5 bases). The V end lost 3 bases, the J end lost 0 bases, and 16 bases lay between the germline ends. Germline CDR1 is SGHRS and CDR2 is YFSETQ. The CDR3 totals 17 residues. The CDR3 protein is CASSWIQTGLSGNTIYF. CDR3 nucleotide sequence: TGCGCCAGCAGCTGGATTCAAACAGGCCTCTCTGGAAACACCATATATTTT.

This chain joins TRBV7-2 and TRBJ2-1; D remains unclear. Trimming took 5 bases from V and 9 from J, leaving 17 bases between them. The CDR3 consists of 14 residues. Germline CDR1 and CDR2: SGHTA and FQGNSA. This chain's CDR3 is CASSTLPGSGEQFF. DNA for the CDR3: TGTGCCAGCAGCACTCTTCCCGGGTCCGGTGAGCAGTTCTTC.

The chain recombines TRBV28 with TRBJ2-3, with D possibly TRBD2 on 6 matching bases. Germline CDR1 reads MDHEN; CDR2 reads SYDVKM. Trimming left V 9 bases short and J 0 bases short, with 13 bases between. The length of the CDR3 is 14 residues. The CDR3 bases are TGTGCCAGTGGGGGGACGGATAGCACAGATACGCAGTATTTT. As protein: CASGGTDSTDTQYF. Full variable domain (rest looked up from reference TRBV28 and TRBJ2-3): DVKVTQSSRYLVKRTGEKVFLECVQDMDHENMFWYRQDPGLGLRLIYFSYDVKMKEKGDIPEGYSVSREKKERFSLILESASTNQTSMYLCASGGTDSTDTQYFGPGTRLTVL.

J is TRBJ1-2 and V is TRBV6-5; D unresolved. CDR1 and CDR2 (germline): MNHEY, SVGAGI. The CDR3 is made up of 15 amino acids. V lost 0 bases, J lost 0 bases, and 8 bases lay in between. CDR3 in amino acids: CASSYSSSANYGYTF. CDR3 DNA: TGTGCCAGCAGTTACTCGTCCTCGGCTAACTATGGCTACACCTTC.

The rearrangement joins TRBV19 to TRBJ1-3; weak D call: TRBD1 (5 bases). V was trimmed by 6 bases and J by 0 bases, leaving 12 bases between them. CDR1 and CDR2 (germline): LNHDA, SQIVND (reference sequence). The CDR3 totals 15 residues. The CDR3 DNA follows: TGTGCCAGTAGCGACAGTGTGAGCTCTGGAAACACCATATATTTT. It encodes CASSDSVSSGNTIYF.